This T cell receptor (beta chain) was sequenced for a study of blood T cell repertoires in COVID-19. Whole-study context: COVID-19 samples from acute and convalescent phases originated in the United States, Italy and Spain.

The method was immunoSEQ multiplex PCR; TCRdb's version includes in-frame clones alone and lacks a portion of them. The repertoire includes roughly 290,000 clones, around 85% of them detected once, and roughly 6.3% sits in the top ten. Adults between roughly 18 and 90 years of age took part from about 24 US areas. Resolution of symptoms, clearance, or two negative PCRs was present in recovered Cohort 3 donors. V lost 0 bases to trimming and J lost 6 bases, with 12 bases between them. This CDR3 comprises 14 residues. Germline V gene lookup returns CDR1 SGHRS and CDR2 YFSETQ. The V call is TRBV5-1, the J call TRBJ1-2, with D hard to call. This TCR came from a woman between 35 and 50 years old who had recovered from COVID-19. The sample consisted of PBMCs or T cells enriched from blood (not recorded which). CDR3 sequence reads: CASSLGEGGNGYTF. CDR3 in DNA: TGCGCCAGCAGCTTGGGAGAGGGAGGGAATGGCTACACCTTC.